These 5 T cell receptor beta chains originate from one sample sequenced in a study of CD8 T cells in ankylosing spondylitis. These TCRs' antigens remain unknown. One entry per CDR3 protein results from TCRdb running MiXCR on the 5' RACE reads. Among 450,000 to 550,000 distinct CDR3 sequences, less than 6% were seen once, and the ten largest hold under 4.5%. The study's findings and limits: A motif of seven or eight highly homologous TCR beta variants was seen as apparently characteristic of ankylosing spondylitis blood.

Sequencing was carried out using blood, either unsorted or a sorted T cell fraction (not recorded which). The receptors were gathered from a male donor with ankylosing spondylitis.

This clonotype occurred many times. The chain combines TRBV6-5 with TRBJ1-1; D may be TRBD1 (5 bases). CDR3 length equals 14 residues. CDR1 and CDR2 (germline): MNHEY, SVGAGI. Trimming shortened V by 2 bases and J by 6 bases, and 13 bases separated the two germline ends. The CDR3 spells CASSYAGWSPEAFF. The CDR3 nucleotides read TGTGCCAGCAGTTACGCAGGGTGGAGTCCTGAAGCTTTCTTT.

This clonotype was recorded many times. This rearrangement joins TRBV7-9 to TRBJ1-2, with 8 nucleotides matching TRBD1. Per germline, CDR1 SEHNR and CDR2 FQNEAQ (reference sequence). The CDR3 covers 15 residues. With 2 bases clipped from V and 1 base from J, the junction kept 3 bases outside the gene matches. The CDR3 DNA sequence: TGTGCCAGCAGCTTATCAGGGGGCGGTAACTATGGCTACACCTTC. Translating gives CASSLSGGGNYGYTF.

This clonotype showed up many times. J is TRBJ1-5 and V is TRBV24-1; D is possibly TRBD1 (5 bases). V lost 3 bases and J 4 bases, leaving 9 bases between the germline ends. The CDR3 is made up of 14 amino acids. The germline CDR1 and CDR2 sequences are KGHDR and SFDVKD. The chain's CDR3 is CATSDIQDNQPQHF. The CDR3 region has the DNA TGTGCCACCAGTGATATACAGGATAATCAGCCCCAGCATTTT.

In this sample, this clonotype turned up many times. V gene TRBV6-2 or TRBV6-3 combines with J gene TRBJ2-7, with D possibly TRBD2 on 7 matching bases. The CDR3 consists of 15 residues. V dropped 6 bases and J dropped 3 bases, with 18 bases sitting between them. Germline V CDR1 and CDR2: MNHEY, SVGEGT. The CDR3: CASRKGGQGNYEQYF. CDR3 nucleotides: TGTGCCAGCAGGAAGGGAGGGCAGGGGAACTACGAGCAGTACTTC.

This clonotype came up many times. The chain employs TRBV7-9 and TRBJ1-1, with 7 bases that match TRBD1. With V trimmed by 5 bases and J by 2 bases, 8 bases remained unmatched. The CDR3 contains 15 residues. Germline values: CDR1 SEHNR, CDR2 FQNEAQ (reference sequence). CDR3 DNA sequence: TGTGCCAGCAGCCCCCCGGGACAGATCAACACTGAAGCTTTCTTT. Amino acids: CASSPPGQINTEAFF.